This record looks at one TCR beta chain sequence and its context. The antigen is not known. Germline V gene sequence: CDR1 SGHVS, CDR2 FQNEAQ. Trimming removed 5 bases from V and 8 bases from J; junction bases left unmatched: 5. CDR3 length equals 13 residues. This sample stems from a study of cytomegalovirus exposure and HLA in healthy donors. The study ran its PCR with 60 Vbeta and 13 Jbeta primers. Measured with immunoSEQ multiplex PCR; TCRdb has only the in-frame clones, and not every one. The sample lists roughly 130,000 clones; around four fifths were seen once. General study findings and limits: Associated with cytomegalovirus, according to the listing, were around 160 TCR beta chains.

Unrecorded immune exposure was likely among donors, who were nominally healthy when sampled. The sequenced sample was PBMCs. The rearrangement uses TRBV7-8 and TRBJ2-1; 8 nucleotides match TRBD1. This clonotype was obtained from a woman aged 40 to 49 in good health and CMV-seropositive. The CDR3 DNA sequence: TGTGCCAGCAGCGCGCAGGGGGCATATGAGCAGTTCTTC. Translated, it gives CASSAQGAYEQFF.